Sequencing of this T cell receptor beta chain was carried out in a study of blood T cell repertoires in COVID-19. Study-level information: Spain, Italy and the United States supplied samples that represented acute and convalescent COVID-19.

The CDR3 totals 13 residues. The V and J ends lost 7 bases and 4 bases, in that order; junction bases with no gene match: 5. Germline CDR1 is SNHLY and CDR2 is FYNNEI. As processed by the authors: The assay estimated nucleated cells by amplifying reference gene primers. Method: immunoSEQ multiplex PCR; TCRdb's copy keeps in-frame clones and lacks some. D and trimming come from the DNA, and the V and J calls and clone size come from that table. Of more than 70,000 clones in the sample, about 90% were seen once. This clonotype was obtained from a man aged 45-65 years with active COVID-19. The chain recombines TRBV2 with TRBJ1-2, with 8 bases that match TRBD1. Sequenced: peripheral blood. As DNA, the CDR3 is TGTGCCAGCACACAGGGGGGCGTCTATGGCTACACCTTC. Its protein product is CASTQGGVYGYTF.